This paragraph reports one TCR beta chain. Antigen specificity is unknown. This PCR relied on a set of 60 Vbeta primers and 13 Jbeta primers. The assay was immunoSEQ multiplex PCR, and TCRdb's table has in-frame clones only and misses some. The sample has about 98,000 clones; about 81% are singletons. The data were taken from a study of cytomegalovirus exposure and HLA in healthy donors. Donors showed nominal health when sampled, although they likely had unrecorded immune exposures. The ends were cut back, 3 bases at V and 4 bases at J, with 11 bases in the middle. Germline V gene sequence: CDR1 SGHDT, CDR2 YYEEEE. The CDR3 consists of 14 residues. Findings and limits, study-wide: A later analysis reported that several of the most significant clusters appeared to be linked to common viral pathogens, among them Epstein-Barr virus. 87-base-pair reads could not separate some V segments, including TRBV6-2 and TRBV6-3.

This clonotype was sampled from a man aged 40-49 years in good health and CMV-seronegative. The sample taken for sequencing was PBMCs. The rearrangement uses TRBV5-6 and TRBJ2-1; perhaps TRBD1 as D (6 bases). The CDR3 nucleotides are TGTGCCAGCAGCTCCTATGGACAGTACAATGAGCAGTTCTTC. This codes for CASSSYGQYNEQFF.